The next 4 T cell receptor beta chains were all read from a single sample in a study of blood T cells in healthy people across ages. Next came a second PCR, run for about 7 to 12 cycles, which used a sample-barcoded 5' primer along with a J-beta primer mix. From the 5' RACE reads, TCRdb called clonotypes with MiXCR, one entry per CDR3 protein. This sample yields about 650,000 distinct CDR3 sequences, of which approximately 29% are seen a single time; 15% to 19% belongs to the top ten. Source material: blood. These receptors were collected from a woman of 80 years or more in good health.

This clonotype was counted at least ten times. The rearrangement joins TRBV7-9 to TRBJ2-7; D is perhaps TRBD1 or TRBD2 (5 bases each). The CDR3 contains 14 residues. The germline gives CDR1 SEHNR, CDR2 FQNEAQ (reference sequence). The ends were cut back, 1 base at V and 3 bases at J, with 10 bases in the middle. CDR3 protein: CASSLGGSVYEQYF. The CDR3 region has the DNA TGTGCCAGCAGCTTAGGGGGGTCCGTCTACGAGCAGTACTTC.

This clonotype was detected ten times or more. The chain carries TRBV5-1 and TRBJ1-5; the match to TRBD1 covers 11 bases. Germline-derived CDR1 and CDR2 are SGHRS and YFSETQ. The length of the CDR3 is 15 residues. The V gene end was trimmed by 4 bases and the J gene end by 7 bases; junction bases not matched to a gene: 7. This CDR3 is CASSRTGGVGQPQHF. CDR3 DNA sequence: TGCGCCAGCAGCAGGACAGGGGGCGTTGGCCAGCCCCAGCATTTT.

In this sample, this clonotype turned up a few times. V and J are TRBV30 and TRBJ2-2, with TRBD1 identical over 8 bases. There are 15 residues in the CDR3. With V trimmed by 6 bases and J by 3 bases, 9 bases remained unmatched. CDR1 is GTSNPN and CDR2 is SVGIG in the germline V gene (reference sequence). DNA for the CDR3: TGTGCCTGTACACAGGGGGGATCCTACACCGGGGAGCTGTTTTTT. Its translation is CACTQGGSYTGELFF.

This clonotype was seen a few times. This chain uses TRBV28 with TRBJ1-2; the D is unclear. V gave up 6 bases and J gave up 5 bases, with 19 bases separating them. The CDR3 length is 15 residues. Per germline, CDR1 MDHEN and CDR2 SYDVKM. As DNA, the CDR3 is TGTGCCAGCAGGTTCATCCCTCAGAGCGGGTATGGCTACACCTTC. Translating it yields CASRFIPQSGYGYTF.